Shown below are 20 T cell receptor beta chains from a single sample sequenced in a study of cytomegalovirus exposure and HLA in healthy donors. PCR was performed using 60 Vbeta and 13 Jbeta primers. Profiling relied on immunoSEQ multiplex PCR, and the TCRdb table lists in-frame clones only, not all of them. Here the sample table reports 100,000 to 150,000 clones. Material for sequencing was PBMCs. The origin of the receptors is a man in his thirties or forties in good health and CMV-seronegative.

The rearrangement links TRBV7-2 to TRBJ2-1, with 12 bases identical to TRBD2. This CDR3 comprises 16 residues. CDR1 and CDR2 from the germline V gene are SGHTA and FQGNSA. Trimming took 5 bases from V and 7 from J; bases not matched to a gene: 9. The CDR3 nucleotides read TGTGCCAGCAGCCCCCTTCTAGCGGGAGGGCTTAATGAGCAGTTCTTC. Translation gives CASSPLLAGGLNEQFF.

This chain uses TRBV30 with TRBJ2-1; 9 nucleotides align to TRBD2. Germline trimming cut 1 base from V and 10 bases from J; bases unmatched to any gene: 11. Germline CDR1 GTSNPN, CDR2 SVGIG (reference sequence). This CDR3 spans 15 amino acids. The CDR3 reads CAWSGAGGRLSEQFF. In nucleotides, the CDR3 is TGTGCCTGGAGTGGGGCGGGAGGGCGGCTCTCGGAGCAGTTCTTC.

The chain carries TRBV28 and TRBJ2-3, with a weak D call TRBD1 (6 bases). Germline CDR1 MDHEN, CDR2 SYDVKM. This CDR3 region has 14 residues. With 5 bases removed from V and 7 bases from J, the gap between germline ends came to 16 bases. CDR3 DNA: TGTGCCAGCAGTCCTAATACAGGGTTGAATACGCAGTATTTT. Its protein product is CASSPNTGLNTQYF.

CDR3 DNA sequence: TGCGCCAGCAGCTTGGGGCAGGGGAAAGCTTTCTTT. Translating gives CASSLGQGKAFF. J is TRBJ1-1 and V is TRBV5-1; D might be TRBD1 (6 bases). From germline, CDR1 is SGHRS and CDR2 YFSETQ. The CDR3 has 12 amino acids. V lost 0 bases to trimming and J lost 9 bases, with 9 bases between them.

V is TRBV7-6 and J is TRBJ2-5; unclear D gene. Deletions cut 5 bases from V and 1 base from J, with 11 bases between. The CDR3 length is 14 residues. CDR1 SGHVS and CDR2 FNYEAQ come from the germline V gene. In DNA form, the CDR3 reads TGTGCCAGCAGCACTACTGGGTTCCAAGAGACCCAGTACTTC. As protein: CASSTTGFQETQYF.

The gene calls are TRBV30 and TRBJ1-5; no clear D. Trimming took 1 base from V and 1 from J, leaving 17 bases between them. Germline-derived CDR1 and CDR2 are GTSNPN and SVGIG (reference sequence). This CDR3 comprises 17 residues. CDR3 loop: CAWSAYGPLGSNQPQHF. CDR3 bases: TGTGCCTGGAGTGCATATGGTCCTTTGGGCAGCAATCAGCCCCAGCATTTT.

The genes are TRBV2 and TRBJ1-5; the D gene is possibly TRBD1 (6 bases). The CDR3 contains 15 residues. Per the germline V gene, CDR1 is SNHLY and CDR2 is FYNNEI. Trimming shortened V by 4 bases and J by 5 bases, and 15 bases separated the two germline ends. Written as DNA, the CDR3 is TGTGCCAGCAGTGTGTTCAGGGACAATCATCAGCCCCAGCATTTT. This sequence encodes CASSVFRDNHQPQHF. The variable domain in full, completed from reference TRBV2 and TRBJ1-5, reads EPEVTQTPSHQVTQMGQEVILRCVPISNHLYFYWYRQILGQKVEFLVSFYNNEISEKSEIFDDQFSVERPDGSNFTLKIRSTKLEDSAMYFCASSVFRDNHQPQHFGDGTRLSIL.

The V call is TRBV19, the J call TRBJ2-7; 7 bases agree with TRBD1. The germline CDR1 and CDR2 sequences are LNHDA and SQIVND (reference sequence). The CDR3 totals 13 residues. V shed 4 bases, J shed 6 bases, and the junction held 6 bases outside the gene matches. The CDR3 DNA reads TGTGCCAGTAGTACGACAGGGCCCGGCGAGCAGTACTTC. This codes for CASSTTGPGEQYF.

The genes are TRBV11-2 and TRBJ2-5, with D hard to call. The CDR3 is made up of 13 amino acids. V gave up 0 bases and J gave up 2 bases, with 4 bases separating them. The germline gives CDR1 SGHAT, CDR2 FQNNGV. The CDR3 coding sequence is TGTGCCAGCAGCTTAGATCGTCAAGAGACCCAGTACTTC. Protein: CASSLDRQETQYF.

The genes are TRBV5-4 and TRBJ2-5; 7 bases map to TRBD2. Germline values: CDR1 SGHNT, CDR2 YYREEE (reference sequence). This CDR3 is 15 amino acids long. The junction had 4 bases not matched to a gene; V was cut back by 0 bases and J by 2 bases. CDR3 coding DNA: TGTGCCAGCAGCTTGGTTGGGACTACACAAGAGACCCAGTACTTC. It is translated as CASSLVGTTQETQYF. The whole variable domain, filled in from reference TRBV5-4 and TRBJ2-5, reads ETGVTQSPTHLIKTRGQQVTLRCSSQSGHNTVSWYQQALGQGPQFIFQYYREEENGRGNFPPRFSGLQFPNYSSELNVNALELDDSALYLCASSLVGTTQETQYFGPGTRLLVL.

The chain links TRBV28 to TRBJ1-5; D unclear. Germline V CDR1 and CDR2: MDHEN, SYDVKM. The CDR3 has 11 amino acids. V lost 4 bases, J lost 6 bases, and 4 bases lay in between. The CDR3 protein is CASSYGQPQHF. The CDR3 DNA is TGTGCCAGCAGTTACGGTCAGCCCCAGCATTTT.

The gene calls are TRBV7-2 and TRBJ2-3; D remains unclear. Between the trimmed V and J ends, which lost 4 bases and 5 bases, there was a span of 7 bases. Germline lookup yields CDR1 SGHTA and CDR2 FQGNSA. The CDR3 runs to 12 residues. CDR3 coding DNA: TGTGCCAGCAGCTGGGCCAGAGATACGCAGTATTTT. The encoded protein is CASSWARDTQYF.

The rearrangement uses TRBV28 and TRBJ2-7, with D uncertain. Trimming took off 4 bases at V and 4 bases at J, with 5 bases between the two ends. This CDR3 contains 11 residues. Germline V gene lookup returns CDR1 MDHEN and CDR2 SYDVKM. The CDR3 region has the DNA TGTGCCAGCAGTTCCCCTTACGAGCAGTACTTC. This encodes CASSSPYEQYF.

The chain carries TRBV6-5 and TRBJ1-6; D is perhaps TRBD1 (6 bases). V was pared by 6 bases and J by 10 bases, with 13 bases between. CDR3 length: 13 residues. Per the germline V gene, CDR1 is MNHEY and CDR2 is SVGAGI. CDR3 region: CASRGQFNSPLHF. In DNA form, the CDR3 reads TGTGCCAGCAGAGGACAGTTTAACTCACCCCTCCACTTT.

The chain is built from TRBV28 and TRBJ1-2, with D perhaps TRBD1 (6 bases). Germline-derived CDR1 and CDR2 are MDHEN and SYDVKM. V lost 4 bases to trimming and J lost 3 bases, with 18 bases between them. The CDR3 consists of 16 residues. The CDR3 region has the DNA TGTGCCAGCAGTTCCCCCGAGGGGGGGCTTTACTATGGCTACACCTTC. Protein sequence: CASSSPEGGLYYGYTF.

CDR3 nucleotide sequence: TGTGCCAGCAGCGGGCGGGTATTTCACACTGAAGCTTTCTTT. Protein: CASSGRVFHTEAFF. The rearrangement joins TRBV5-6 to TRBJ1-1, with no clear D. Trimming stripped 4 bases from V and 3 bases from J, with 13 bases between. CDR1 is SGHDT and CDR2 is YYEEEE in the germline V gene. This CDR3 region has 14 residues.

The V gene is TRBV6-4, the J gene TRBJ2-3; 15 bases fit TRBD2. Germline CDR1 MRHNA, CDR2 SNTAGT. CDR3 size: 19 residues. With V trimmed by 3 bases and J by 5 bases, 12 bases remained unmatched. This chain's CDR3 is CASSEDSPGLAGGVDTQYF. The CDR3 nucleotides are TGTGCCAGCAGTGAGGACTCCCCGGGACTAGCGGGAGGAGTAGATACGCAGTATTTT.

The chain joins TRBV29-1 to TRBJ2-1; weak D call: TRBD1 (6 bases). The CDR3 spans 12 residues. The V end was cut by 1 base, the J end by 6 bases, with 7 bases between. Looked up from germline, CDR1 is SQVTM and CDR2 is ANQGSEA. CDR3: CSVEAGVNEQFF. The CDR3 coding sequence is TGCAGCGTTGAAGCAGGGGTCAATGAGCAGTTCTTC.

The chain has TRBV10-3 and TRBJ1-1; no clear D gene. V was cut by 7 bases and J by 0 bases, with 9 bases left in between. The CDR3 has 13 amino acids. Germline CDR1 and CDR2: ENHRY and SYGVKD. Here the CDR3 DNA reads TGTGCCATCAAAAACCAGGTGAACACTGAAGCTTTCTTT. This sequence encodes CAIKNQVNTEAFF.

The chain carries TRBV7-3 and TRBJ1-3, with no clear D. Germline lookup yields CDR1 SGHTA and CDR2 FQGTGA. The CDR3 has 13 amino acids. Trimming took 6 bases from V and 3 from J, leaving 9 bases between them. In nucleotides, the CDR3 is TGTGCCAGCAGGGCCCAAAGTGGAAACACCATATATTTT. It translates to CASRAQSGNTIYF.